This entry concerns a single TCR beta chain. The antigen remains undetermined. As part of sample collection, lesional scalp punch biopsies and peripheral blood were taken from alopecia areata patients. The data derive from a study of CD8+ T cells in alopecia areata. From germline, CDR1 is LGHNA and CDR2 YSLEER. Trimming removed 0 bases at V and 0 bases at J, with 6 bases between. The CDR3 runs 15 residues. General observations from the study: Sequencing of scalp samples also captures resident alphabeta T cells of normal skin. Compared with normal scalp, lesional scalp had higher clonality and more expanded CD8+ clones.

RNA extraction was followed by reverse transcription into cDNA, which acted as the sequencing template. Sequencing used immunoSEQ multiplex PCR; TCRdb keeps in-frame clones, though not all of them. The repertoire holds approximately 31,000 clones, about 80% seen once, with about 19% in the top ten. The TCR was taken from a human donor with alopecia areata. This rearrangement joins TRBV4-3 to TRBJ2-1; weak D call: TRBD2 (5 bases). Sequenced input: NKG2D-low CD8+ T cells sorted from blood. This chain's CDR3 is CASSQEGSSYNEQFF. DNA of the CDR3: TGCGCCAGCAGCCAAGAAGGGAGCTCCTACAATGAGCAGTTCTTC.